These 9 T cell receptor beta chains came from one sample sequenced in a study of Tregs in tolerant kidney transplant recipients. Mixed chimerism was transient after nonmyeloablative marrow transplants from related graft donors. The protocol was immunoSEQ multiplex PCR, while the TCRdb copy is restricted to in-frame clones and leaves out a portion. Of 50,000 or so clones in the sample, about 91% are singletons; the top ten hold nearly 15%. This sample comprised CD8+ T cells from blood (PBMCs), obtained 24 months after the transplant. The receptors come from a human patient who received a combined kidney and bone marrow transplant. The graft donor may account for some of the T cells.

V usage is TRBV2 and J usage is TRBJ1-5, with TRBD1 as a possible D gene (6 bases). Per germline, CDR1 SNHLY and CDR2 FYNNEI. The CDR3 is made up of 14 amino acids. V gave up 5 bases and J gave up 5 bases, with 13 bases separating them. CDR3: CASSPDRIDQPQHF. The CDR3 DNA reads TGTGCCAGCAGTCCAGACAGGATTGATCAGCCCCAGCATTTT.

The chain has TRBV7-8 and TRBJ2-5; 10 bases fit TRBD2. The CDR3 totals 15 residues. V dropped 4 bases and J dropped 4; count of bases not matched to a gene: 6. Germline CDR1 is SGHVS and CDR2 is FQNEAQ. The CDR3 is CASSSPGLALETQYF. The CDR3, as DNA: TGTGCCAGCAGCTCACCGGGACTAGCGTTAGAGACCCAGTACTTC.

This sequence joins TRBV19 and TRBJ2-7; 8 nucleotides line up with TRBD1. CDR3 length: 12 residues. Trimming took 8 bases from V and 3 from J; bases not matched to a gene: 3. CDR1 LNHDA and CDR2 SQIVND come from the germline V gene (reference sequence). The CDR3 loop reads CASADRDYEQYF. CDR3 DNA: TGTGCCAGTGCGGACAGGGACTACGAGCAGTACTTC.

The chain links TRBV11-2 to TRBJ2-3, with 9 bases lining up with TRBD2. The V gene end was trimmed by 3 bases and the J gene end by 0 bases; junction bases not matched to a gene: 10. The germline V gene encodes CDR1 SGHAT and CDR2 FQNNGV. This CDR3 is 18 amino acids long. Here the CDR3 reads CASSFSWGSGGSTDTQYF. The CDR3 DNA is TGTGCCAGCAGCTTTTCTTGGGGTAGCGGGGGAAGCACAGATACGCAGTATTTT.

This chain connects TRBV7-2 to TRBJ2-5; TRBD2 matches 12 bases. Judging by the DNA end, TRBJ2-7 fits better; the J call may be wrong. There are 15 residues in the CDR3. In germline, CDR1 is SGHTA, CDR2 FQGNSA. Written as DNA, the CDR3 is TGTGCCAGCAGCTTCCTGGGACTAGCGGGCGACGAGCAGTACTTC. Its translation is CASSFLGLAGDEQYF.

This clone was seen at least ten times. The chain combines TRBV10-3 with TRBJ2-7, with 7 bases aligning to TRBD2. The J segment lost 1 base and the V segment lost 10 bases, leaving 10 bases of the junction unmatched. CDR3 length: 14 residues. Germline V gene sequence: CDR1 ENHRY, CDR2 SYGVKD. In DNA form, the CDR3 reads TGTGCCACCGAGGGGCGGGAGACATCCTACGAGCAGTACTTC. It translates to CATEGRETSYEQYF.

The CDR3 nucleotides are TGCGCCAGCAGCCAGGTTCTGACAGGGGGCATCGCAGATACGCAGTATTTT. This codes for CASSQVLTGGIADTQYF. The chain has TRBV4-3 and TRBJ2-3; 10 bases fit TRBD1. Trimming cost V 3 bases and J 4 bases; bases outside gene matches: 10. CDR1 is LGHNA and CDR2 is YSLEER in the germline V gene. The CDR3 covers 17 residues.

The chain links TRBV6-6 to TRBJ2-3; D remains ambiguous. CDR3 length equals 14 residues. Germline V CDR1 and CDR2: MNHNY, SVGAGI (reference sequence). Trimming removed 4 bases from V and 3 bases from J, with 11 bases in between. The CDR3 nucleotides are TGTGCCAGCAGTTTCCTGACTGGTACAGATACGCAGTATTTT. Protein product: CASSFLTGTDTQYF.

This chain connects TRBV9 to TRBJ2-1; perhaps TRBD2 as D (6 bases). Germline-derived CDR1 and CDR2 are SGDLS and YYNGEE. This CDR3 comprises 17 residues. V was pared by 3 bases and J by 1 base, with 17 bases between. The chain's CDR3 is CASSDPQTGASYNEQFF. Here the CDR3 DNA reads TGTGCCAGCAGCGACCCCCAGACGGGAGCATCCTACAATGAGCAGTTCTTC.